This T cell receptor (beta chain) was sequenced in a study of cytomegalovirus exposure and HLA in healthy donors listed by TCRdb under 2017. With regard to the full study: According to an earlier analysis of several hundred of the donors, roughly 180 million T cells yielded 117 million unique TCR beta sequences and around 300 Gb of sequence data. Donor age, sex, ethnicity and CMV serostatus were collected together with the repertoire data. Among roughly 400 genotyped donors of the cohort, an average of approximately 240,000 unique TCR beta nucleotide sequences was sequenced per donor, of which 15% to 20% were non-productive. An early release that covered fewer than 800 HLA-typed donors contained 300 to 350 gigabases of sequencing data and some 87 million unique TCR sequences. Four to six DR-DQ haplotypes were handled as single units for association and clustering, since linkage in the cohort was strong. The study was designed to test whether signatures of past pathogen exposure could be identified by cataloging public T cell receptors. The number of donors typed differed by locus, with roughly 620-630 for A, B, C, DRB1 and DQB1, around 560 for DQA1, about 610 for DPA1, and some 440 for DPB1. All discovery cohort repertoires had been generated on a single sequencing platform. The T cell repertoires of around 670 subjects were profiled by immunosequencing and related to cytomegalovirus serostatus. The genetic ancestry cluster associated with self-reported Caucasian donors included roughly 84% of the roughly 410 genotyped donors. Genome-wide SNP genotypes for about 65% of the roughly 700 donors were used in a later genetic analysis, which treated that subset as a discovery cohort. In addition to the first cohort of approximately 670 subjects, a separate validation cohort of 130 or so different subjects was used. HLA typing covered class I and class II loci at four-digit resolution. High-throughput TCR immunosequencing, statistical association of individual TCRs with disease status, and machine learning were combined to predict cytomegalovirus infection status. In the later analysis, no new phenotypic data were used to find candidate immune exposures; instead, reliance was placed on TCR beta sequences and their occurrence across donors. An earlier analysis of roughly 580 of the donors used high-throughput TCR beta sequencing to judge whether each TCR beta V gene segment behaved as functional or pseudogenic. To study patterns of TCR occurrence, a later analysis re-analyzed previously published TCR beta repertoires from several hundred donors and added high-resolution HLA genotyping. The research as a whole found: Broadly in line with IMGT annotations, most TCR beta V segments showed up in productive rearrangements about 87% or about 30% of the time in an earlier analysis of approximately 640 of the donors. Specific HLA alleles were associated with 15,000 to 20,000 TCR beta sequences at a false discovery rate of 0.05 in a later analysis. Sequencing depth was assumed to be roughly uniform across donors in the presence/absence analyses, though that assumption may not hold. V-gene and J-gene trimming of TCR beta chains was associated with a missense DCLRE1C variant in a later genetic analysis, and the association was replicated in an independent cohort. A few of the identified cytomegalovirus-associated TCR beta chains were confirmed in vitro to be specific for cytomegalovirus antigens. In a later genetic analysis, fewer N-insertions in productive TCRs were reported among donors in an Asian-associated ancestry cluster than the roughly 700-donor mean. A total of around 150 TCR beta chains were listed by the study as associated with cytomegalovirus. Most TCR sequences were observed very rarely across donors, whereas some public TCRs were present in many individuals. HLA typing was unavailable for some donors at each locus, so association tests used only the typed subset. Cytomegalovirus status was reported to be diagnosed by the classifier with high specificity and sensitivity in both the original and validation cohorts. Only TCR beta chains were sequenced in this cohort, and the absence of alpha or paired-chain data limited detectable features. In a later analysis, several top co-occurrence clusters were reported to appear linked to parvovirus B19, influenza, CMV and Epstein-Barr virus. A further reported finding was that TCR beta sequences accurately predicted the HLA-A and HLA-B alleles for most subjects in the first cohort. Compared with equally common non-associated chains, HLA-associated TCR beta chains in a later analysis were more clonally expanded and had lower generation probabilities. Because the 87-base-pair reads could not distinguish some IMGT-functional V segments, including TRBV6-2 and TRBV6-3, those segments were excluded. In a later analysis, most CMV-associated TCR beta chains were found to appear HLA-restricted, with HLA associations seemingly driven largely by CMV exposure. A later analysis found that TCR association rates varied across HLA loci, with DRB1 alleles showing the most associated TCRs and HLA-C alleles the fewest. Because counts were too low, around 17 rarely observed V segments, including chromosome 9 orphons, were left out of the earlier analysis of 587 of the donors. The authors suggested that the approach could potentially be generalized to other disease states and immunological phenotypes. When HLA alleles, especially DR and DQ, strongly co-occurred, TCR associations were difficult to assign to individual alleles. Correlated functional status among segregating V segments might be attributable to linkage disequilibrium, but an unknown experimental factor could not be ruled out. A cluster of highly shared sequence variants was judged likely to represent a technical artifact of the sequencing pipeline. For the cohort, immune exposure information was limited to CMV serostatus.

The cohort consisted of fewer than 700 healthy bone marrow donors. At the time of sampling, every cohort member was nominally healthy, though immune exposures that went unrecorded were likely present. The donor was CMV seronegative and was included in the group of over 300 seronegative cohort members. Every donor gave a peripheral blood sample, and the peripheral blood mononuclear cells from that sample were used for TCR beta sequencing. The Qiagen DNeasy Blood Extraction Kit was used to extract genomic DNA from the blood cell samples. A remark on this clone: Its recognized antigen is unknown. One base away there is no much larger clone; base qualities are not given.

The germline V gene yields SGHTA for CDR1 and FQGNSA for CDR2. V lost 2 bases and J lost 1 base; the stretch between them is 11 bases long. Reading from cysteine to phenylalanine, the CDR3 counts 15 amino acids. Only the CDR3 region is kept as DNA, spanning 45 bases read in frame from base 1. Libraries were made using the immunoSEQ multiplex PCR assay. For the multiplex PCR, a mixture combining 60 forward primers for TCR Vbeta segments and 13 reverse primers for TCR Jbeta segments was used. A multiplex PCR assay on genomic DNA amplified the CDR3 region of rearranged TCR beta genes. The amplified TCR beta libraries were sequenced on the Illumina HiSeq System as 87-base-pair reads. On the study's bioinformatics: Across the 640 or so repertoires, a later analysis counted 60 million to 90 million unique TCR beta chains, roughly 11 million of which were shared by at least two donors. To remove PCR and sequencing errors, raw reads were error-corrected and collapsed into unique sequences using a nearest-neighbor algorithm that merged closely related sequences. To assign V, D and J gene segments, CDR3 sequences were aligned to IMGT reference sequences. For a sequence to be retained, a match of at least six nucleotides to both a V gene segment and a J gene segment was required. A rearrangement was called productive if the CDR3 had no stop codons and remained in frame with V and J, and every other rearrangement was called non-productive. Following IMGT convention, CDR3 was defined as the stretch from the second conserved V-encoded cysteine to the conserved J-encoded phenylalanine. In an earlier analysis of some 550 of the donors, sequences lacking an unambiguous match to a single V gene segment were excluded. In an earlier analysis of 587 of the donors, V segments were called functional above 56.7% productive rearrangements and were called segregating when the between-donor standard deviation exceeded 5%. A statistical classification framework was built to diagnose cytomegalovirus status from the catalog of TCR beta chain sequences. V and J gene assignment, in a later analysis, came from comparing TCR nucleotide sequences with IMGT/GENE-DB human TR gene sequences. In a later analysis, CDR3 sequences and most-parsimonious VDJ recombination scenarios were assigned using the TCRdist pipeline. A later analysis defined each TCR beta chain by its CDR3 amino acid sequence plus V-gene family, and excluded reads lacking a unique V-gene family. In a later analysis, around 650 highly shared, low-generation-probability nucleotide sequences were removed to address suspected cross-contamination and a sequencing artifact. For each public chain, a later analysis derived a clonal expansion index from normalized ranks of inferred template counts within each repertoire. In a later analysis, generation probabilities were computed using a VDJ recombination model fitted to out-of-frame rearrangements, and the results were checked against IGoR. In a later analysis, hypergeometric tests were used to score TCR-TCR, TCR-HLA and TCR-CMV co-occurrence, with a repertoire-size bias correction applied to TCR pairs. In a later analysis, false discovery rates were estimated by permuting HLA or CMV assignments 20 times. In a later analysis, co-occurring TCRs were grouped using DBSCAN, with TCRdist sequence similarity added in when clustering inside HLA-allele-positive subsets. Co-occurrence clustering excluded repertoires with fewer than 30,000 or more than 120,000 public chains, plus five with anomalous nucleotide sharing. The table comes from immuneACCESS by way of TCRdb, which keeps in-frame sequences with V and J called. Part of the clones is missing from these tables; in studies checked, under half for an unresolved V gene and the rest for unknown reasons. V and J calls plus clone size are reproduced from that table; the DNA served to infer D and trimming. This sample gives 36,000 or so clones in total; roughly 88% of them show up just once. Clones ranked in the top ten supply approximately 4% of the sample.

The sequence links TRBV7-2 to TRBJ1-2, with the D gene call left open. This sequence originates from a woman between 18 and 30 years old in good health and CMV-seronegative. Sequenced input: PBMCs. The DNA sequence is TGTGCCAGCAGCTTACGGCGCGGGATTAACTATGGCTACACCTTC. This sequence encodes CASSLRRGINYGYTF.